Each of the 10 T cell receptor beta chains below was sequenced from the same sample in a study of blood T cell repertoires in COVID-19. Repertoires were generated with immunoSEQ multiplex PCR, while TCRdb's copy carries only in-frame clones and drops some. Among 29,000 or so clones, about nine tenths were seen once, and the ten largest hold about 9.9%. Material for sequencing was peripheral blood. These receptors were obtained from a human donor in a cohort sampled during active COVID-19.

The V call is TRBV25-1, the J call TRBJ1-2; 8 positions match TRBD1. CDR1 MGHDK and CDR2 SYGVNS come from the germline V gene. The CDR3 covers 12 residues. The V gene end was trimmed by 7 bases and the J gene end by 6 bases; junction bases not matched to a gene: 4. In DNA form, the CDR3 reads TGTGCCAGCATGGACAGGGCGGATGGCTACACCTTC. It translates to CASMDRADGYTF.

The chain employs TRBV11-2 and TRBJ2-3; 7 positions agree with TRBD1. With 6 bases clipped from V and 3 bases from J, the junction kept 9 bases outside the gene matches. This CDR3 spans 15 amino acids. Looked up from germline, CDR1 is SGHAT and CDR2 is FQNNGV. Here the CDR3 DNA reads TGTGCCAGCAGGGGATGGGACAGTTTAACAGATACGCAGTATTTT. Translation gives CASRGWDSLTDTQYF.

The gene calls are TRBV2 and TRBJ2-3; weak D call: TRBD2 (6 bases). Trimming left V 2 bases short and J 6 bases short, with 15 bases between. The germline V gene encodes CDR1 SNHLY and CDR2 FYNNEI. The CDR3 totals 15 residues. The CDR3 sequence: CASSELLLEGDTQYF. The CDR3 region has the DNA TGTGCCAGCAGTGAACTCCTTTTGGAGGGGGATACGCAGTATTTT.

Only one count was recorded for this clone. The chain links TRBV4-3 to TRBJ1-2, with D unresolved. V was clipped by 0 bases and J by 7 bases, with 9 bases between them. Per germline, CDR1 LGHNA and CDR2 YSLEER. This CDR3 has 13 amino acids. CDR3 sequence (DNA): TGCGCCAGCAGCCAAGAGACGGGGTTTGGCTACACCTTC. Translation gives CASSQETGFGYTF.

The chain combines TRBV4-1 with TRBJ1-1; TRBD1 matches 7 bases. The germline V gene has CDR1 MGHRA and CDR2 YSYEKL. Trimming at V came to 1 base and at J to 1 base, leaving 9 bases not matched to a gene. This CDR3 contains 17 residues. The CDR3: CASSQGGRGSRNTEAFF. The CDR3 region has the DNA TGCGCCAGCAGCCAAGGGGGCAGGGGGAGTCGGAACACTGAAGCTTTCTTT.

This chain links TRBV5-4 with TRBJ2-7; possibly TRBD1 for D (8 bases). Per germline, CDR1 SGHNT and CDR2 YYREEE (reference sequence). Trimming stripped 4 bases from V and 6 bases from J, with 14 bases between. The CDR3 is 13 residues long. The CDR3, as DNA: TGTGCCAGCAGCCTACAGGGGGGGCTCGAGCAGTACTTC. The encoded protein is CASSLQGGLEQYF. Full variable domain (rest looked up from reference TRBV5-4 and TRBJ2-7): ETGVTQSPTHLIKTRGQQVTLRCSSQSGHNTVSWYQQALGQGPQFIFQYYREEENGRGNFPPRFSGLQFPNYSSELNVNALELDDSALYLCASSLQGGLEQYFGPGTRLTVT.

V usage is TRBV28 and J usage is TRBJ1-4; 7 bases fit TRBD1. The CDR3 covers 16 residues. Unmatched junction bases numbered 7, after V lost 4 bases and J lost 2 bases. Germline loops: CDR1 MDHEN, CDR2 SYDVKM. The CDR3 loop is CASSSPRGLTNEKLFF. The CDR3 DNA reads as TGTGCCAGCAGTTCACCAAGGGGGCTTACTAATGAAAAACTGTTTTTT. Filled out from reference TRBV28 and TRBJ1-4, the complete variable domain reads DVKVTQSSRYLVKRTGEKVFLECVQDMDHENMFWYRQDPGLGLRLIYFSYDVKMKEKGDIPEGYSVSREKKERFSLILESASTNQTSMYLCASSSPRGLTNEKLFFGSGTQLSVL.

The J gene is TRBJ1-5, the V gene TRBV5-8; 7 nucleotides match TRBD1. CDR3 length: 15 residues. Trimming cost V 4 bases and J 3 bases; bases outside gene matches: 7. CDR1 is SGHTS and CDR2 is YDEGEE in the germline V gene. As DNA, the CDR3 is TGTGCCAGCAGCGCCATGGGACAGTACAATCAGCCCCAGCATTTT. It specifies CASSAMGQYNQPQHF. The full variable domain, rest sourced from reference TRBV5-8 and TRBJ1-5, is EAGVTQSPTHLIKTRGQQATLRCSPISGHTSVYWYQQALGLGLQFLLWYDEGEERNRGNFPPRFSGRQFPNYSSELNVNALELEDSALYLCASSAMGQYNQPQHFGDGTRLSIL.

Here the CDR3 DNA reads TGTGCCAGCAGGGCCGGGGACAGATTTTACGAGCAGTACTTC. Amino acids: CASRAGDRFYEQYF. The V gene is TRBV28, the J gene TRBJ2-7; 7 bases are shared with TRBD1. V shed 6 bases and J 4 bases; nucleotides not matched to a gene: 9. This CDR3 region has 14 residues. Germline V gene sequence: CDR1 MDHEN, CDR2 SYDVKM.

V gene TRBV27 combines with J gene TRBJ2-1, with a tentative D call TRBD2 (5 bases). The CDR3 is 16 residues long. CDR1 and CDR2 (germline): MNHEY, SMNVEV (reference sequence). V lost 2 bases and J 5 bases, leaving 16 bases between the germline ends. The CDR3 spells CASSLGGGWVNNEQFF. DNA of the CDR3: TGTGCCAGCAGTTTAGGAGGAGGCTGGGTAAACAATGAGCAGTTCTTC.